This paragraph reports one T cell receptor (beta chain). In its sample, this clone was seen once. Its antigen has not been determined. Qualities for individual bases were not recorded, and no much larger clone is one base off. The immunoSEQ Assay, a bias-controlled multiplex PCR, was used to amplify TCRbeta CDR3 regions from genomic DNA. The original methods were these. The number of nucleated cells in each sample was estimated by amplification of reference gene primers within the assay. To quantify the absolute abundance of each unique TCRbeta CDR3 rearrangement, sequence reads were collapsed and filtered. For each sample, productive Simpson clonality was calculated as the square root of Simpson's diversity index over productive rearrangements. Drawn from immuneACCESS, this table holds only the in-frame rearrangements with V and J called that TCRdb kept. Clones are partly lost; checked studies trace under half to an unresolved V gene and leave the rest unexplained. Clone size and V and J calls were adopted from that table, with D and trimming inferred from the DNA. This sample holds about 73,000 clones; just over 90% were observed only once. The ten largest account for around 5% of the sample.

Whole blood was collected in K2EDTA tubes by collaborating institutions according to the institutions' own protocols. For TCRbeta analysis, collaborators shipped samples as frozen whole blood, isolated PBMCs, or DNA extracted from either of those sample types. This record comes from a study of blood T cell repertoires in COVID-19 (dated by TCRdb to the early 2020s). Background for the entire study: The collaborator samples originated in the United States, Italy and Spain and spanned the acute and convalescent phases of COVID-19. Where available, HLA class I and class II types were taken from metadata supplied by the sample provider and were not determined by assay-based typing. The sample metadata nearly always contained a de-identified subject ID, COVID-19 status, age in years and sex. Subjects who had been exposed to COVID-19, were actively infected with it, or had recovered from it provided the deeply sampled blood TCRbeta repertoires that made up the dataset. The prospective study material was composed of cDNA or gDNA derived from T cells, B-cell-depleted T cells, or PBMCs. The samples were drawn from the first 160 participants of the ongoing ImmuneRACE study and from some 1,300 subjects provided by 6 global collaborators. The repertoires were released in a freely available public database intended as a resource for research on the immune response to SARS-CoV-2. What the study reported, not specific to this receptor: The quantity of clinical and demographic metadata differed by source and by participant and was supplied without curation.

The specimen was peripheral blood. The sequence was obtained from a woman in her late teens or twenties with acute or convalescent COVID-19.

The encoded CDR3 is CASSPSFLAGGPNTDTQYF. The nucleotide sequence reads as follows: TGTGCCAGCAGCCCTTCCTTTTTAGCGGGAGGTCCCAACACAGATACGCAGTATTTT. Rearrangement joined TRBV7-9 to TRBJ2-3; 10 nucleotides in the junction match TRBD2. From cysteine to phenylalanine, the CDR3 is 19 amino acids long. The retained sequence is limited to the CDR3, 57 bases, with the frame set at the first base. In the germline V gene (reference sequence), CDR1 corresponds to SEHNR and CDR2 to FQNEAQ. At the junction V is shortened by 5 bases and J by 2 bases; bases outside the gene matches: 16.